The 12 T cell receptor beta chains below were found in one sample sequenced in a study of T-cell memory formation after mild COVID-19. A single record per CDR3 protein comes from TCRdb applying MiXCR to the 5' RACE reads. The sample contains fewer than 300,000 distinct CDR3 sequences, over 15% of which appear only once. The sequencing input was PBMCs or a T cell subset sorted from them (not recorded which). The receptors derive from a man aged 18 to 29 who had mild COVID-19 (a few samples of this study predate the infection). Cell type and time point are not known.

The chain couples TRBV20-1 to TRBJ1-6; D may be TRBD1 (5 bases). Germline loops: CDR1 DFQATT, CDR2 SNEGSKA (reference sequence). Trimming removed 3 bases at V and 2 bases at J, with 11 bases between. The CDR3 totals 15 residues. This CDR3 reads CSASTGSAYNSPLHF. The CDR3 DNA is TGCAGTGCTAGTACAGGCAGCGCCTATAATTCACCCCTCCACTTT.

The genes are TRBV6-5 and TRBJ2-1; D may be TRBD1 or TRBD2 (5 bases each). Germline CDR1 reads MNHEY; CDR2 reads SVGAGI. This CDR3 contains 11 residues. V gave up 6 bases and J gave up 9 bases, with 9 bases separating them. CDR3 coding DNA: TGTGCCAGCAGCCGGGACGTTGAGCAGTTCTTC. Its translation is CASSRDVEQFF.

The V call is TRBV12-3 or TRBV12-4, the J call TRBJ2-5; 10 bases fit TRBD2. Unmatched junction bases numbered 5, after V lost 3 bases and J lost 4 bases. The CDR3 runs 15 residues. The CDR3 protein is CASSLGAGGLETQYF. For the CDR3, the DNA is TGTGCCAGCAGTTTGGGAGCGGGGGGGCTAGAGACCCAGTACTTC.

A few counts support this clonotype. The V and J genes are TRBV6-5 and TRBJ1-3; tentatively, D is TRBD1 (5 bases). The CDR3 has 15 amino acids. The germline V gene encodes CDR1 MNHEY and CDR2 SVGAGI. V gave up 4 bases and J gave up 7 bases, with 17 bases separating them. CDR3 residues: CASSLDYRKRNTIYF. CDR3 sequence (DNA): TGTGCCAGCAGTTTAGACTACAGGAAGAGGAACACCATATATTTT.

Many counts were recorded for this clonotype. The chain is built from TRBV12-3 or TRBV12-4 and TRBJ2-3; D might be TRBD1 (7 bases). The CDR3 is 15 amino acids. Trimming removed 3 bases at V and 4 bases at J, with 14 bases between. DNA for the CDR3: TGTGCCAGCAGTTTTGGTGCGGGACAGTCAGATACGCAGTATTTT. This sequence encodes CASSFGAGQSDTQYF.

The sample holds a few counts of this clonotype. The chain carries TRBV6-2 or TRBV6-3 and TRBJ2-1; the match to TRBD2 covers 10 bases. Germline lookup yields CDR1 MNHEY and CDR2 SVGEGT. Trimming at V came to 6 bases and at J to 6 bases, leaving 2 bases not matched to a gene. This CDR3 is built from 13 residues. The CDR3 protein is CASRRTSGNEQFF. The DNA of the CDR3 is TGTGCCAGCAGACGGACTAGCGGCAATGAGCAGTTCTTC.

This clonotype was counted between two and nine times. The gene calls are TRBV7-2 and TRBJ2-3, with D maybe TRBD2 (6 bases). Trimming shortened V by 0 bases and J by 4 bases, and 11 bases separated the two germline ends. Germline assignment: CDR1 SGHTA and CDR2 FQGNSA. The CDR3 covers 15 residues. The CDR3 region is CASSLAAGWADTQYF. Here the CDR3 DNA reads TGTGCCAGCAGCTTAGCGGCGGGGTGGGCAGATACGCAGTATTTT.

This clonotype was detected a few times. This chain uses TRBV7-2 with TRBJ1-1, with D uncertain. The CDR3 length is 13 residues. CDR1 is SGHTA, CDR2 FQGNSA, per germline. The germline V and J ends were trimmed by 1 base and 7 bases, with 10 bases remaining between them. CDR3 DNA: TGTGCCAGCAGCTTAGTCGGGGAAGTTGAAGCTTTCTTT. It yields the protein CASSLVGEVEAFF.

Only a few counts were recorded for this clonotype. CDR3 in DNA: TGTGCCAGCACCAGAGGGGGCATCGCTGAAGCTTTCTTT. Its protein is CASTRGGIAEAFF. V and J are TRBV5-6 and TRBJ1-1, with 7 bases fitting TRBD1. J was trimmed by 6 bases and V by 6 bases; bases with no gene match: 8. Germline values: CDR1 SGHDT, CDR2 YYEEEE. The CDR3 runs to 13 residues.

The table lists this clonotype with a few counts. The chain uses TRBV20-1 and TRBJ1-4; TRBD1 is a possible D gene (6 bases). The CDR3 spans 14 residues. The V gene lost 0 bases and the J gene lost 8 bases, with 13 bases spanning the gap. Germline V gene lookup returns CDR1 DFQATT and CDR2 SNEGSKA (reference sequence). This CDR3 is CSARDRGAREKLFF. The CDR3 DNA reads TGCAGTGCTAGAGATCGGGGGGCGAGGGAAAAACTGTTTTTT.

The chain couples TRBV28 to TRBJ2-2; no reliable D call. Germline lookup yields CDR1 MDHEN and CDR2 SYDVKM. V lost 2 bases and J lost 6, with 7 bases in between. The length of the CDR3 is 13 residues. The CDR3 loop reads CASSLIRSGELFF. The CDR3 region has the DNA TGTGCCAGCAGTTTAATTCGATCCGGGGAGCTGTTTTTT.

This clonotype occurred a few times. The chain carries TRBV7-2 and TRBJ1-6; 10 bases align to TRBD1. This CDR3 has 16 residues. CDR1 is SGHTA and CDR2 is FQGNSA in the germline V gene. V shed 4 bases and J 6 bases; nucleotides not matched to a gene: 6. CDR3 loop: CASSSRGDRGNSPLHF. CDR3 bases: TGTGCCAGCAGCTCCCGGGGGGACAGGGGTAATTCACCCCTCCACTTT.